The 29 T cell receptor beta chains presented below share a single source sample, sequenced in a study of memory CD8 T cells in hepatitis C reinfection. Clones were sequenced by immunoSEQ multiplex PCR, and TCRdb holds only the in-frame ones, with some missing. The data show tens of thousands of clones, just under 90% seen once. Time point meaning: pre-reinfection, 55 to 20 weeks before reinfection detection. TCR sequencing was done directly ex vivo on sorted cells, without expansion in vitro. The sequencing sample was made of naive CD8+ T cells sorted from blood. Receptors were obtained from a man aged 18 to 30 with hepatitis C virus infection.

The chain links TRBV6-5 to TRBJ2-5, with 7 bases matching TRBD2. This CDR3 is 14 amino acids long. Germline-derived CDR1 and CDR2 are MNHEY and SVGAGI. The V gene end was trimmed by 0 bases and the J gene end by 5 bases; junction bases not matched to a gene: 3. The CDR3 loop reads CASSYSWGGETQYF. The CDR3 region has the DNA TGTGCCAGCAGTTACTCGTGGGGAGGGGAGACCCAGTACTTC.

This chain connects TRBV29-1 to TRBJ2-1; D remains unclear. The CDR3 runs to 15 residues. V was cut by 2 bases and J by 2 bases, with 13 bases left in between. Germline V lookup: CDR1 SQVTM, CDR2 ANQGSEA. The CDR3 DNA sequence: TGCAGCGTTGAACTTCCTTCGACAACCTACAATGAGCAGTTCTTC. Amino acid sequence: CSVELPSTTYNEQFF.

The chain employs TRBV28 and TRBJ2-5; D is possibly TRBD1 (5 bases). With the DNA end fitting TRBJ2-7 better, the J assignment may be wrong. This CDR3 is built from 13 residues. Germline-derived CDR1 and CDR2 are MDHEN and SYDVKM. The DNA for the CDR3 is TGTGCCAGCAGAGGACATTCCGCGTACGAGCAGTACTTC. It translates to CASRGHSAYEQYF.

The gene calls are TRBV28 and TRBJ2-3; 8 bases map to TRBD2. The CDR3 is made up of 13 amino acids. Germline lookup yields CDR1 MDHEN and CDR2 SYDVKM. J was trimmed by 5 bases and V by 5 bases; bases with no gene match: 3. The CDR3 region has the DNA TGTGCCAGCAGTCTCCGGGGGGGAGATACGCAGTATTTT. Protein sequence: CASSLRGGDTQYF.

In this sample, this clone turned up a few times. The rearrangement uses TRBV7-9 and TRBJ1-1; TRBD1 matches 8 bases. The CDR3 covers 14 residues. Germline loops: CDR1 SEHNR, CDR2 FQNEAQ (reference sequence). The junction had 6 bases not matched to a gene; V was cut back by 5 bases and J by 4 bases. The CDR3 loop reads CASSRTTGVTEAFF. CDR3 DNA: TGTGCCAGCAGCCGTACGACAGGGGTCACTGAAGCTTTCTTT.

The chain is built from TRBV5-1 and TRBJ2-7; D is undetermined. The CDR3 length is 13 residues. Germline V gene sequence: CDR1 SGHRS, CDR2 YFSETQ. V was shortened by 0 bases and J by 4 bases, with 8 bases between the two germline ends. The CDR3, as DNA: TGCGCCAGCAGCTTGGACAGCCCGTACGAGCAGTACGTC. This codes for CASSLDSPYEQYV.

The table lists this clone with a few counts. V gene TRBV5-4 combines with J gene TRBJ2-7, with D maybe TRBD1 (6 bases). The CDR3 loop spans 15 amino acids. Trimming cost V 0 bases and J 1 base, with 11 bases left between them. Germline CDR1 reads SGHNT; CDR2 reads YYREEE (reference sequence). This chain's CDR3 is CASSLVDSFSYEQYF. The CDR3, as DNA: TGTGCCAGCAGCTTGGTGGACAGCTTTTCCTACGAGCAGTACTTC. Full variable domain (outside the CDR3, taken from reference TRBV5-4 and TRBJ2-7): ETGVTQSPTHLIKTRGQQVTLRCSSQSGHNTVSWYQQALGQGPQFIFQYYREEENGRGNFPPRFSGLQFPNYSSELNVNALELDDSALYLCASSLVDSFSYEQYFGPGTRLTVT.

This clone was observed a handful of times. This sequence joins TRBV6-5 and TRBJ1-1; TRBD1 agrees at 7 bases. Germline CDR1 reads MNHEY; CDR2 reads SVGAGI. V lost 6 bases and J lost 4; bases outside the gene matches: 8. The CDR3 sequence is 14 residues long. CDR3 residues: CASSTDREITEAFF. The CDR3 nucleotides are TGTGCCAGCAGCACCGACAGGGAGATCACTGAAGCTTTCTTT.

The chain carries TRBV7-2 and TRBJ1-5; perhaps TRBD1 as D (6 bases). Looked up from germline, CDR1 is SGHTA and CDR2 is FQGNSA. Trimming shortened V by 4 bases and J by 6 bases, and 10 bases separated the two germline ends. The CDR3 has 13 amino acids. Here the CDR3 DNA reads TGTGCCAGCAGCTCAATAGGGGGTCAGCCCCAGCATTTT. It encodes CASSSIGGQPQHF.

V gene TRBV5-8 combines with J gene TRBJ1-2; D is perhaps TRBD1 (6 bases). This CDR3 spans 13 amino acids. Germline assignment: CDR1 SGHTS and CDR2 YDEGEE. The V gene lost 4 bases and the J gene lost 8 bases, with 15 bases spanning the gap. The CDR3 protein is CASSPQGYTGYTF. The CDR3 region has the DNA TGTGCCAGCAGCCCCCAGGGGTACACAGGCTACACCTTC. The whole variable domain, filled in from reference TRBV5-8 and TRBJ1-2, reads EAGVTQSPTHLIKTRGQQATLRCSPISGHTSVYWYQQALGLGLQFLLWYDEGEERNRGNFPPRFSGRQFPNYSSELNVNALELEDSALYLCASSPQGYTGYTFGSGTRLTVV.

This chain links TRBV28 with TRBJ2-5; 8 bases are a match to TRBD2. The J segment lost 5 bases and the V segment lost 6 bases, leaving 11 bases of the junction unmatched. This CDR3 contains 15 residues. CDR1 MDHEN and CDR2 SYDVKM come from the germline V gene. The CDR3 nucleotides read TGTGCCAGCAGACAACTAGCGGACCGACGGGAGACCCAGTACTTC. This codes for CASRQLADRRETQYF.

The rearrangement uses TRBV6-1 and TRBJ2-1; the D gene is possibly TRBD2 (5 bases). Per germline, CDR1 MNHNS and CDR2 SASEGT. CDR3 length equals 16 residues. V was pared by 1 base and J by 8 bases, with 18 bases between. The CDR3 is CASSEGGVGLGDEQFF. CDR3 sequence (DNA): TGTGCCAGCAGTGAAGGGGGTGTAGGCCTGGGAGATGAGCAGTTCTTC.

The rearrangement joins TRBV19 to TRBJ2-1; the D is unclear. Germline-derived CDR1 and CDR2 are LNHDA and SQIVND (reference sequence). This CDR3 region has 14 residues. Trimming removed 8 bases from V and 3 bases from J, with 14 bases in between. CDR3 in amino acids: CASQDTDGYNEQFF. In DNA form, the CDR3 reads TGTGCCAGTCAGGATACAGACGGCTACAATGAGCAGTTCTTC.

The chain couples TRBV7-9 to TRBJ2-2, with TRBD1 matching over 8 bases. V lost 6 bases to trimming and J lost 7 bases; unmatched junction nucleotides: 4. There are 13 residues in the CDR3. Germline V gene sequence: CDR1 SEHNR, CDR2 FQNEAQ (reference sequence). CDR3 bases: TGTGCCAGCAGGCAGGGGGCGTACGGGGAGCTGTTTTTT. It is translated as CASRQGAYGELFF.

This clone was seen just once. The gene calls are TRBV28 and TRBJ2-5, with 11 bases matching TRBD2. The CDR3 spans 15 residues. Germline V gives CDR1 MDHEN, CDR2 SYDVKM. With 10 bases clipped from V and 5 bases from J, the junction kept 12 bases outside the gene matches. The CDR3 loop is CATLRSSGRAETQYF. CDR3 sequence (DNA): TGTGCCACCCTCCGAAGTAGCGGGAGGGCGGAGACCCAGTACTTC.

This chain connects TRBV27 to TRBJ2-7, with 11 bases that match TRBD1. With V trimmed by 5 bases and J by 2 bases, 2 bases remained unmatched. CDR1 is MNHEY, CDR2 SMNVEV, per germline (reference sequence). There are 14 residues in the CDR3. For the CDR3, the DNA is TGTGCCAGCAGTCCGGGACAGGGGGCCTACGAGCAGTACTTC. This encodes CASSPGQGAYEQYF.

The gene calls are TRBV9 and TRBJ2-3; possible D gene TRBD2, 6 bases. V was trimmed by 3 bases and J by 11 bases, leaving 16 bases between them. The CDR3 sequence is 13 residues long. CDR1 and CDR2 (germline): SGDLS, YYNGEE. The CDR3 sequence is CASSGSGRWGQYF. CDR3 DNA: TGTGCCAGCAGCGGCTCGGGGAGGTGGGGGCAGTATTTT.

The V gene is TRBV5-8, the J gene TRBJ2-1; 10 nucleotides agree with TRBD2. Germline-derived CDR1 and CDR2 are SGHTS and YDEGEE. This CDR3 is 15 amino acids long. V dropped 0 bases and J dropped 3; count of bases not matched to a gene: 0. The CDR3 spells CASSLGLAGYNEQFF. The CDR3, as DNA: TGTGCCAGCAGCTTGGGACTAGCGGGCTACAATGAGCAGTTCTTC.

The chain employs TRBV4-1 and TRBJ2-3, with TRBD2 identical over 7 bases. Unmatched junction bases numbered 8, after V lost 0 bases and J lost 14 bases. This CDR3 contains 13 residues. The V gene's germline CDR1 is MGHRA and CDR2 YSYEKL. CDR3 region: CASSQDLASGWYF. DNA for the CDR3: TGCGCCAGCAGCCAAGATTTGGCTAGCGGTTGGTATTTT.

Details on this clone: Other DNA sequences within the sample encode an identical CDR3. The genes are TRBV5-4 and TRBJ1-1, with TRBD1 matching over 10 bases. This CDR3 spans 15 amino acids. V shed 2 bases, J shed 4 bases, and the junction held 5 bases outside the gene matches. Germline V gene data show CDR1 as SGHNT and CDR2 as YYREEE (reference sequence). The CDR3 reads CASSFWTGGITEAFF. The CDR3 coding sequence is TGTGCCAGCAGCTTCTGGACAGGGGGGATCACTGAAGCTTTCTTT.

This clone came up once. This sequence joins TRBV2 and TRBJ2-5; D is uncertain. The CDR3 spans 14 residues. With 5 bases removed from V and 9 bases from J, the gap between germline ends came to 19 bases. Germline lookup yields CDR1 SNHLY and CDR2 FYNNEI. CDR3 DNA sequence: TGTGCCAGCAGTAACCCCACCGACTTGAGGTCCCAGTACTTC. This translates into CASSNPTDLRSQYF.

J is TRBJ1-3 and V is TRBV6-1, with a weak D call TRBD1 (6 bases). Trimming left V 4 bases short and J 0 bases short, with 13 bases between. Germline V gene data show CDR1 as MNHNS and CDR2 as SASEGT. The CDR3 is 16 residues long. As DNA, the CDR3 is TGTGCCAGCAGTGCCGGGACAATCCCCTCTGGAAACACCATATATTTT. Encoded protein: CASSAGTIPSGNTIYF.

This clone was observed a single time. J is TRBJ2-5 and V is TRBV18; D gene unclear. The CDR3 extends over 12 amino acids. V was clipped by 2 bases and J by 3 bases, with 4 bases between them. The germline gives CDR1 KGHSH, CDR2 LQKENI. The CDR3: CASSPEKETQYF. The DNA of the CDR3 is TGTGCCAGCTCACCAGAGAAAGAGACCCAGTACTTC.

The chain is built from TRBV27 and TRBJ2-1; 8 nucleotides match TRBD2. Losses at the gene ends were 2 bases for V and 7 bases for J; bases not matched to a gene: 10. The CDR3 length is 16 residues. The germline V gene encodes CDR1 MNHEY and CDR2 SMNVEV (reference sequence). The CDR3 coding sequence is TGTGCCAGCAGTTTACCGAGAGCGGGGGTATGGAATGAGCAGTTCTTC. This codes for CASSLPRAGVWNEQFF.

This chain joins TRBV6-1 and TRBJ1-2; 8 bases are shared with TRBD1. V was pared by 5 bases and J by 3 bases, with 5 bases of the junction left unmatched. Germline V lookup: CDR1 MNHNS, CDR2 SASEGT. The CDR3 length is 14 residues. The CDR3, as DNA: TGTGCCAGCAGTTATTACAGGGGGGACTATGGCTACACCTTC. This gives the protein CASSYYRGDYGYTF.

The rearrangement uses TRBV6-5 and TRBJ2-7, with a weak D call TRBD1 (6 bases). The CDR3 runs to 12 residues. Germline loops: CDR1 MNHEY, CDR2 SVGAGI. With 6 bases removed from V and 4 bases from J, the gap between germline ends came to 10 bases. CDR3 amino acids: CASRSQGYEQYF. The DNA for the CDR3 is TGTGCCAGCAGATCTCAGGGGTACGAGCAGTACTTC.

This CDR3 reads CASSLSGGPYNEQFF. The CDR3 coding sequence is TGTGCCAGCAGCTTAAGCGGGGGCCCATACAATGAGCAGTTCTTC. The chain carries TRBV11-2 and TRBJ2-1; 8 bases map to TRBD2. CDR1 and CDR2 from the germline V gene are SGHAT and FQNNGV. The CDR3 extends over 15 amino acids. With 2 bases clipped from V and 4 bases from J, the junction kept 4 bases outside the gene matches.

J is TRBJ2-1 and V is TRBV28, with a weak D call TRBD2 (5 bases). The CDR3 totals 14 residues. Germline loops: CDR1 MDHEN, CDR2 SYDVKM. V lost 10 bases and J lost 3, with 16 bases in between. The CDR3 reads CATTLGLYYNEQFF. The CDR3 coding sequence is TGTGCCACCACCCTTGGACTTTACTACAATGAGCAGTTCTTC.

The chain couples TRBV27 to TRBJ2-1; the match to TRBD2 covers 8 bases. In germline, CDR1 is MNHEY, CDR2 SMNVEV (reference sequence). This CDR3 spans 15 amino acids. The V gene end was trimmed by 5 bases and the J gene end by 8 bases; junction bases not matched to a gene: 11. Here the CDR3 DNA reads TGTGCCAGCAGTCTTCTTGGGGCGGGGGGCGATGAGCAGTTCTTC. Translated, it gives CASSLLGAGGDEQFF.